This entry concerns a single T cell receptor beta chain. As yet, its antigen is unknown. This sample was taken from a study of CD8 T cells in ankylosing spondylitis. Quantitative 5'-RACE with molecular barcodes was used to make the TCR beta libraries. TCRdb reprocessed the 5' RACE reads via MiXCR and lists one record per CDR3 protein. The sample holds 250,000 to 300,000 distinct CDR3 sequences; 15% to 25% are singletons and the top ten take roughly 7.3%. The study's findings and limits: Within matched ankylosing spondylitis synovial fluid, disease-linked clones were reportedly significantly enriched. In peripheral blood, disease-linked CD8+ clones occurred at relatively low frequencies. One TCR beta motif, made up of under ten highly homologous variants, appeared characteristic of ankylosing spondylitis blood.

This TCR was sampled from a male donor with ankylosing spondylitis or in good health (not recorded which). The sequencing input was blood, either unsorted or a sorted T cell fraction (not recorded which).

The CDR3 bases are TGTGCCAGCAGTTATCTACTAGCGGGAGGGTACAATGAGCAGTTCTTC. Its protein is CASSYLLAGGYNEQFF. The rearrangement joins TRBV27 to TRBJ2-1; 13 bases fit TRBD2. Germline V lookup: CDR1 MNHEY, CDR2 SMNVEV (reference sequence). This CDR3 contains 16 residues. Trimming at V came to 4 bases and at J to 4 bases, leaving 4 bases not matched to a gene.